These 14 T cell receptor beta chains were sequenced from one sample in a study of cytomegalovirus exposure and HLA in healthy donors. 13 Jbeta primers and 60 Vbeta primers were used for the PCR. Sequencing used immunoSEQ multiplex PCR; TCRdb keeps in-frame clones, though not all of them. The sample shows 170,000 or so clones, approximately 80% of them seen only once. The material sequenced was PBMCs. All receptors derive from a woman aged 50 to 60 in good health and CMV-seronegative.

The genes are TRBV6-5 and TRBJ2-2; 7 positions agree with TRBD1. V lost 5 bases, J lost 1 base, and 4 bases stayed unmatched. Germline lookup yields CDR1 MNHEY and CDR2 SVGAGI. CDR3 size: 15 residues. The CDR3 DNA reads TGTGCCAGCAGTAGACGACAGGGGAACACCGGGGAGCTGTTTTTT. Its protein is CASSRRQGNTGELFF.

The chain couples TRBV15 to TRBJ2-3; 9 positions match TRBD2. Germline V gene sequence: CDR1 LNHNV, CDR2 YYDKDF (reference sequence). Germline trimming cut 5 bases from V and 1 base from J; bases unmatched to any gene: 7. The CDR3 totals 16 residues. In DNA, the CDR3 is TGTGCCACCAGCGTAAGATTAGCGGGGGGCACAGATACGCAGTATTTT. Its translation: CATSVRLAGGTDTQYF.

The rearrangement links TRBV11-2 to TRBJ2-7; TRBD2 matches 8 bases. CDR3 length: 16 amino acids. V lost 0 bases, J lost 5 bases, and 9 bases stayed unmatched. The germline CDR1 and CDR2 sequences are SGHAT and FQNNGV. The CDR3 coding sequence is TGTGCCAGCAGCTTAGAGTTTGACGGGGGGGAGAACGAGCAGTACTTC. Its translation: CASSLEFDGGENEQYF.

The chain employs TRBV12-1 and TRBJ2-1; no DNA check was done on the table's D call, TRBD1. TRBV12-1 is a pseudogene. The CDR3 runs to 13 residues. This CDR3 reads CASSRGGTGVWFF. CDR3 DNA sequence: TGTGCCAGCAGCAGGGGCGGGACAGGGGTCTGGTTCTTC.

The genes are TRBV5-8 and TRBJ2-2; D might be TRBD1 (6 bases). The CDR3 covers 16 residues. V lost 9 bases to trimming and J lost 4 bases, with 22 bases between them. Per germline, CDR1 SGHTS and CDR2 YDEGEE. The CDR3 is CATRWGLAGATGELFF. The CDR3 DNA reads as TGTGCCACCCGGTGGGGGCTAGCAGGGGCCACCGGGGAGCTGTTTTTT.

DNA of the CDR3: TGTGCCAGCACAGACAGGGGAAGGTACGAGCAGTACTTC. Protein: CASTDRGRYEQYF. The chain joins TRBV6-5 to TRBJ2-7; 8 bases map to TRBD1. Germline V gene data show CDR1 as MNHEY and CDR2 as SVGAGI. The CDR3 spans 13 residues. V lost 7 bases to trimming and J lost 4 bases; unmatched junction nucleotides: 6.

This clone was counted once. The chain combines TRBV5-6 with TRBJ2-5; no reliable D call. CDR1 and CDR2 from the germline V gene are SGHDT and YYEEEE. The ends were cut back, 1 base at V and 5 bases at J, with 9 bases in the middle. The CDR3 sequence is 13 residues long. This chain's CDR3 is CASSLKLGETQYF. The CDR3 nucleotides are TGTGCCAGCAGCTTGAAACTTGGTGAGACCCAGTACTTC.

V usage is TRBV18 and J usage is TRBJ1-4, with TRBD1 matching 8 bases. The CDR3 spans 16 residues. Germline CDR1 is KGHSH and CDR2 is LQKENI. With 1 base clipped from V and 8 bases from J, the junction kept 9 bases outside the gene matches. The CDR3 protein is CASSPLMTGEREKLFF. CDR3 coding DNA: TGTGCCAGCTCACCACTAATGACAGGGGAAAGGGAAAAACTGTTTTTT.

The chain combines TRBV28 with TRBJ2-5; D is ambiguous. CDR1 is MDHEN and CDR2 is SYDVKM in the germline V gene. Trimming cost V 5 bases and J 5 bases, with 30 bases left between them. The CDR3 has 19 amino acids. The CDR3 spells CASSPRNEAAEPEHETQYF. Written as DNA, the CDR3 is TGTGCCAGCAGTCCCCGTAATGAGGCGGCAGAACCCGAGCACGAGACCCAGTACTTC. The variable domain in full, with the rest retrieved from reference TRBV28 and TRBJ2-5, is DVKVTQSSRYLVKRTGEKVFLECVQDMDHENMFWYRQDPGLGLRLIYFSYDVKMKEKGDIPEGYSVSREKKERFSLILESASTNQTSMYLCASSPRNEAAEPEHETQYFGPGTRLLVL.

The CDR3, as DNA: TGTGCCAGCAGCTCACTAGCGGCGAACACCGGGGAGCTGTTTTTT. Its translation: CASSSLAANTGELFF. The gene calls are TRBV5-6 and TRBJ2-2; TRBD2 matches at 8 bases. The CDR3 extends over 15 amino acids. Trimming took 3 bases from V and 0 from J; bases not matched to a gene: 1. Germline lookup yields CDR1 SGHDT and CDR2 YYEEEE.

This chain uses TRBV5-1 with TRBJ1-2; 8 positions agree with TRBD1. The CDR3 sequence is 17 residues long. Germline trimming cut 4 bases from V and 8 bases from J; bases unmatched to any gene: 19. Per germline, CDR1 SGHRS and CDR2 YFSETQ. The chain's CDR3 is CASSHNIPSDRVEGYTF. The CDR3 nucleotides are TGCGCCAGCAGCCATAATATACCTTCGGACAGGGTAGAGGGCTACACCTTC.

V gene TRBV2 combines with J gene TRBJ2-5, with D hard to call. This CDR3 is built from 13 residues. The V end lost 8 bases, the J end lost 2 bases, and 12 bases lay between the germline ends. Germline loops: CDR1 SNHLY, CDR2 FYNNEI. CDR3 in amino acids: CASGFSEQETQYF. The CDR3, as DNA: TGTGCCAGCGGATTCAGCGAGCAAGAGACCCAGTACTTC.

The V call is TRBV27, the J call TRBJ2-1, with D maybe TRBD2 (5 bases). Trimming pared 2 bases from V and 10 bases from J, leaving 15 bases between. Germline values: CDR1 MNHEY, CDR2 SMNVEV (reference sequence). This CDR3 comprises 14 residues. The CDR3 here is CASSLPGIRGEQFF. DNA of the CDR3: TGTGCCAGCAGTTTACCCGGGATCCGAGGGGAGCAGTTCTTC.

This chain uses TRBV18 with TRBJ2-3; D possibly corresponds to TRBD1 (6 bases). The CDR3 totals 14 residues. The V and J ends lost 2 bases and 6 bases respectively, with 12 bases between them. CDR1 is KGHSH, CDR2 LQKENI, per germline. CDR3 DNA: TGTGCCAGCTCACCATCTGGGGGCGAGGATACGCAGTATTTT. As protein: CASSPSGGEDTQYF.